This is a list of T cell receptor beta chains from one sample in a study of blood T cell repertoires in COVID-19. Repertoires were generated with immunoSEQ multiplex PCR, while TCRdb's copy carries only in-frame clones and drops some. The sample carries about 220,000 clones, under 90% recorded once. Sample: PBMCs or T cells enriched from blood (not recorded which). Receptors originate from a woman in her forties or fifties who had been exposed to COVID-19. Both conserved end residues are part of each CDR3. D genes are given only for firm matches. Clone size is given for some rows only: seen once, a few or many times, or a class if the clone is expanded.

len: 15
j_gene: TRBJ2-1
v_gene: TRBV5-4
abundance: -
d_gene: -
CDR3nt: TGTGCCAGCAGCCATGAGTCGGTCGCCTACAATGAGCAGTTCTTC
CDR3aa: CASSHESVAYNEQFF

len: 14
j_gene: TRBJ2-3
v_gene: TRBV6-1
abundance: -
d_gene: -
CDR3nt: TGTGCCAGCAGTGAACAGAAGGGGATAGATACGCAGTATTTT
CDR3aa: CASSEQKGIDTQYF

len: 14
j_gene: TRBJ2-4
v_gene: TRBV5-4
abundance: -
d_gene: TRBD1
CDR3nt: TGTGCCAGCAGCCCGCGACAGGGGGAGAACATTCAGTACTTC
CDR3aa: CASSPRQGENIQYF

len: 13
j_gene: TRBJ1-5
v_gene: TRBV27
abundance: once
d_gene: -
CDR3nt: TGTGCCAGCAGTTTCCAAAGCAATCAGCCCCAGCATTTT
CDR3aa: CASSFQSNQPQHF

len: 14
j_gene: TRBJ2-2
v_gene: TRBV4-1
abundance: -
d_gene: TRBD1
CDR3nt: TGCGCCAGCACGGCAGGGGGAAGATCCGGGGAGCTGTTTTTT
CDR3aa: CASTAGGRSGELFF

len: 13
j_gene: TRBJ1-1
v_gene: TRBV9
abundance: few
d_gene: -
CDR3nt: TGTGCCAGCAGCATGAGGCCCCACACTGAAGCTTTCTTT
CDR3aa: CASSMRPHTEAFF

len: 11
j_gene: TRBJ2-7
v_gene: TRBV3-1/TRBV3-2
abundance: -
d_gene: -
CDR3nt: TGTGCCAGCAGCCAAGTCGACGAGCAGTACTTC
CDR3aa: CASSQVDEQYF

len: 16
j_gene: TRBJ1-5
v_gene: TRBV21-1
abundance: -
d_gene: -
CDR3nt: TGTGCCACCCTATCCGAGGGCCCGGAACGCAATCAGCCCCAGCATTTT
CDR3aa: CATLSEGPERNQPQHF

len: 16
j_gene: TRBJ1-5
v_gene: TRBV19
abundance: -
d_gene: -
CDR3nt: TGTGCCAGTAGTATTTATGCCGACAGGAGCAATCAGCCCCAGCATTTT
CDR3aa: CASSIYADRSNQPQHF

len: 13
j_gene: TRBJ2-7
v_gene: TRBV3-1/TRBV3-2
abundance: -
d_gene: TRBD1
CDR3nt: TGTGCCAGCAGCCAAGCAGGGGGCATCGAGCAGTACTTC
CDR3aa: CASSQAGGIEQYF

len: 17
j_gene: TRBJ2-7
v_gene: TRBV3-1/TRBV3-2
abundance: few
d_gene: -
CDR3nt: TGTGCCAGCAGCCCCCCGGTAGAGAGGGGGTTCCCTCTCGAGCAGTACTTC
CDR3aa: CASSPPVERGFPLEQYF

len: 15
j_gene: TRBJ1-1
v_gene: TRBV19
abundance: -
d_gene: TRBD1
CDR3nt: TGTGCCAGTAGTATAGTGGGGACAGTGAACACTGAAGCTTTCTTT
CDR3aa: CASSIVGTVNTEAFF

len: 15
j_gene: TRBJ2-1
v_gene: TRBV19
abundance: -
d_gene: -
CDR3nt: TGTGCCAGTAGTGGGGGACACCCCTCCTACAATGAGCAGTTCTTC
CDR3aa: CASSGGHPSYNEQFF

len: 19
j_gene: TRBJ2-5
v_gene: TRBV4-3
abundance: -
d_gene: -
CDR3nt: TGCGCCAGCAGCCAAGGCTTGCGGACTCTCGGGATGGCCGGAGAGACCCAGTACTTC
CDR3aa: CASSQGLRTLGMAGETQYF